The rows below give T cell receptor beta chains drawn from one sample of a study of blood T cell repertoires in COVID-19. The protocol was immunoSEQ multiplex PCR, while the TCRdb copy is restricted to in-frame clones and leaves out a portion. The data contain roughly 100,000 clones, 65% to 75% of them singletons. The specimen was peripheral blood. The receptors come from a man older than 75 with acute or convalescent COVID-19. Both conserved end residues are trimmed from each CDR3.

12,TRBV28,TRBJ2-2,ASSYGGNTGELF
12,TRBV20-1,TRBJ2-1,SASGRGGWNEQF
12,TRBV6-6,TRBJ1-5,ASSYPGEFQPQH
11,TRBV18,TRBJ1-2,ASSPGDRLRYT
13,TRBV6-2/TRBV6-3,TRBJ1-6,ASSYSKRLNSPLH
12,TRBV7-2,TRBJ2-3,ASSLEAGTDTQY
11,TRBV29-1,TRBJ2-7,SVLTGARNEQY
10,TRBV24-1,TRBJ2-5,ATAGGPETQY
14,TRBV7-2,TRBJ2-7,ASSKSGTSAIYEQY
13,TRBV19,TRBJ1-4,ASSPRGRTNEKLF
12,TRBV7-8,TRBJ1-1,ASSPQGWDTEAF
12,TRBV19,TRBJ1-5,ASSPGVTNQPQH
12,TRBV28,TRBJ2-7,ASTRLSGGVEQY
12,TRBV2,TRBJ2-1,ASSGSERGDEQF
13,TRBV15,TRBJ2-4,ATSRRQGAGNIQY
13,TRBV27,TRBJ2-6,ATRGGTAGANVLT
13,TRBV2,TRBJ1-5,ASSLFVGAIQPQH
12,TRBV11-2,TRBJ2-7,ASSLGQANYEQY
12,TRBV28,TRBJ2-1,ATAWTSGRSGQF
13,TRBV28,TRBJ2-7,ASSGQLPRAYEQY
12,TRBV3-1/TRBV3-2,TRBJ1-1,ASSQAGQGMRAF
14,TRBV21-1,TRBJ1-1,ASSKDRVGGNTEAF
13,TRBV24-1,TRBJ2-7,ATSDGRQGGYEQY
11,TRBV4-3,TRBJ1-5,ASSQDRRQPQH
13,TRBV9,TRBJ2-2,ASSVGAGDTGELF
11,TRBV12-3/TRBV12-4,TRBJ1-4,ASSFTVGEKLF
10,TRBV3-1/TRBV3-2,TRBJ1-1,ASSQGVAEAF
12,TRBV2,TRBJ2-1,ASSVGLAFNEQF
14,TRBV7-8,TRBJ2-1,ASSLTESQGVGEQF
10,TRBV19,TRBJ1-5,ASGRFNQPQH
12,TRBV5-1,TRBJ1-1,ASSWGEFGTEAF
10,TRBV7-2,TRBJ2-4,ASSHQGGQLL
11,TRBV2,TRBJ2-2,ASSDTSSGELF
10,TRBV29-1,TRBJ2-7,SAWTWSYEQY
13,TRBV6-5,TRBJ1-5,ASSLAGTVGQPQH
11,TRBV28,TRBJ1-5,ASSFLSPQPQH
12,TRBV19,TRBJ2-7,ASSTARQGTVQY